The next 24 T cell receptor beta chains were all read from a single sample in a study of cytomegalovirus exposure and HLA in healthy donors. The PCR used 60 Vbeta and 13 Jbeta primers. Data came from immunoSEQ multiplex PCR; TCRdb stores just in-frame clones and leaves some out. The repertoire holds 150,000 to 200,000 clones, with around 75% as singletons. Material: PBMCs. Receptors originate from a woman in her twenties or thirties in good health and CMV-seronegative.

This clone came up a few times. The chain employs TRBV6-6 and TRBJ2-1; 7 bases fit TRBD2. Germline CDR1 and CDR2: MNHNY and SVGAGI (reference sequence). Trimming at V came to 5 bases and at J to 8 bases, leaving 6 bases not matched to a gene. There are 13 residues in the CDR3. For the CDR3, the DNA is TGTGCCAGCAGTCCCGGACTAGTATATGAGCAGTTCTTC. It codes for CASSPGLVYEQFF.

V is TRBV11-2 and J is TRBJ2-5; D is possibly TRBD1 (6 bases). This CDR3 is built from 14 residues. The germline CDR1 and CDR2 sequences are SGHAT and FQNNGV. The V and J ends lost 0 bases and 5 bases respectively, with 10 bases between them. As DNA, the CDR3 is TGTGCCAGCAGCTTAGACAGGGGAAAGGAGACCCAGTACTTC. Translating gives CASSLDRGKETQYF. Drawing the rest from reference TRBV11-2 and TRBJ2-5, the complete variable domain is EAGVAQSPRYKIIEKRQSVAFWCNPISGHATLYWYQQILGQGPKLLIQFQNNGVVDDSQLPKDRFSAERLKGVDSTLKIQPAKLEDSAVYLCASSLDRGKETQYFGPGTRLLVL.

The V and J genes are TRBV7-3 and TRBJ2-1; 13 bases align to TRBD2. The V gene end was trimmed by 2 bases and the J gene end by 4 bases; junction bases not matched to a gene: 11. In germline, CDR1 is SGHTA, CDR2 FQGTGA. The CDR3 loop spans 19 amino acids. The DNA of the CDR3 is TGTGCCAGCAGCTTACTATCCGCCGGACTAGCGGGAGCTTACAATGAGCAGTTCTTC. This encodes CASSLLSAGLAGAYNEQFF.

The CDR3 nucleotides read TGTGCCAGCAGCGTAGGGAGTGGACTGGGGGCCAACGTCCTGACTTTC. It codes for CASSVGSGLGANVLTF. The chain is built from TRBV9 and TRBJ2-6; tentative D call: TRBD2 (5 bases). Trimming pared 0 bases from V and 4 bases from J, leaving 11 bases between. CDR1 and CDR2 (germline): SGDLS, YYNGEE. This CDR3 comprises 16 residues.

With regard to this clone: The junction does not match germline at one end; this may be a read error. The rearrangement links TRBV6-5 to TRBJ2-1, with D uncertain. Germline V CDR1 and CDR2: MNHEY, SVGAGI. CDR3 size: 11 residues. The CDR3 reads CASSYGGEQLF. The CDR3 region has the DNA TGTGCCAGCAGTTACGGCGGTGAGCAGCTCTTC.

The CDR3 reads CAIRGASAREQYF. CDR3 nucleotides: TGTGCCATCAGGGGAGCCAGCGCGAGGGAGCAGTACTTC. The chain employs TRBV10-3 and TRBJ2-7; weak D call: TRBD2 (5 bases). The CDR3 spans 13 residues. Germline CDR1 is ENHRY and CDR2 is SYGVKD. V lost 6 bases and J 7 bases, leaving 16 bases between the germline ends.

J is TRBJ1-3 and V is TRBV2; D uncertain. V was shortened by 5 bases and J by 0 bases, with 11 bases between the two germline ends. The CDR3 totals 15 residues. Germline assignment: CDR1 SNHLY and CDR2 FYNNEI. In DNA form, the CDR3 reads TGTGCCAGCAGTAATTCACTTAGCTCTGGAAACACCATATATTTT. Residues: CASSNSLSSGNTIYF.

This clone is a singleton in its sample. J is TRBJ2-7 and V is TRBV27, with D perhaps matching TRBD2 (6 bases). Germline CDR1 MNHEY, CDR2 SMNVEV (reference sequence). The CDR3 loop spans 15 amino acids. V dropped 0 bases and J dropped 4 bases, with 13 bases sitting between them. CDR3 in amino acids: CASSLSAGRGYEQYF. The CDR3 nucleotides read TGTGCCAGCAGTTTATCGGCGGGGAGAGGTTACGAGCAGTACTTC.

The CDR3 region has the DNA TGCAGCGTTAAAATTGGGAGTTTCAACGAAAAACTGTTTTTT. Translated: CSVKIGSFNEKLFF. The V and J genes are TRBV29-1 and TRBJ1-4; D call uncertain. CDR3 length: 14 residues. CDR1 SQVTM and CDR2 ANQGSEA come from the germline V gene. V gave up 5 bases and J gave up 8 bases, with 18 bases separating them.

The V gene is TRBV4-2, the J gene TRBJ1-2, with D tentatively TRBD1 (6 bases). Germline-derived CDR1 and CDR2 are LGHNA and YNFKEQ. The CDR3 length is 14 residues. V was pared by 0 bases and J by 4 bases, with 9 bases between. The CDR3 here is CASSQDRTVYGYTF. As DNA, the CDR3 is TGTGCCAGCAGCCAAGACAGGACAGTCTATGGCTACACCTTC.

This clone was found a few times. The rearrangement joins TRBV4-1 to TRBJ2-2; 7 bases fit TRBD2. Germline CDR1 is MGHRA and CDR2 is YSYEKL. This CDR3 has 17 amino acids. V trimming: 2 bases; J trimming: 1 base; junction bases outside the gene matches: 7. DNA of the CDR3: TGCGCCAGCAGCCAACTATCGGGCGGGGGGAACACCGGGGAGCTGTTTTTT. Protein sequence: CASSQLSGGGNTGELFF.

The chain recombines TRBV7-6 with TRBJ2-1; 9 nucleotides agree with TRBD2. The germline V gene encodes CDR1 SGHVS and CDR2 FNYEAQ. Losses at the gene ends were 2 bases for V and 9 bases for J; bases not matched to a gene: 11. This CDR3 comprises 16 residues. The CDR3 spells CASSLSSGTSRGEQFF. CDR3 in DNA: TGTGCCAGCAGCTTAAGCTCCGGGACTAGCCGCGGTGAGCAGTTCTTC.

The chain recombines TRBV27 with TRBJ1-6; 9 bases map to TRBD1. The germline gives CDR1 MNHEY, CDR2 SMNVEV (reference sequence). Trimming took 3 bases from V and 10 from J; bases not matched to a gene: 10. This CDR3 spans 16 amino acids. CDR3 nucleotides: TGTGCCAGCAGTTTTGAGGGGGGACAGGGTTTATCACCCCTCCACTTT. The encoded protein is CASSFEGGQGLSPLHF.

The chain couples TRBV6-5 to TRBJ1-1, with TRBD1 matching over 8 bases. CDR1 is MNHEY and CDR2 is SVGAGI in the germline V gene. Trimming removed 6 bases from V and 1 base from J; junction bases left unmatched: 4. This CDR3 spans 14 amino acids. The DNA of the CDR3 is TGTGCCAGCAGCGTGACAGGGGAGAACACTGAAGCTTTCTTT. The encoded protein is CASSVTGENTEAFF.

The J gene is TRBJ1-5, the V gene TRBV19, with 7 bases that match TRBD1. The germline CDR1 and CDR2 sequences are LNHDA and SQIVND (reference sequence). CDR3 length: 14 residues. J gave up 3 bases and V 4 bases, and 3 bases lay outside the gene matches. In DNA, the CDR3 is TGTGCCAGTAGTACGCAGGGGGACAATCAGCCCCAGCATTTT. This gives the protein CASSTQGDNQPQHF.

This clone was seen just once. A clone one base away is much larger, so this may be a read error. The chain is built from TRBV4-1 and TRBJ2-5; unclear D gene. CDR3 length: 14 amino acids. Germline V CDR1 and CDR2: MGHRA, YSYEKL. V was trimmed by 0 bases and J by 14 bases, leaving 19 bases between them. The CDR3 nucleotides read TGCGCCAGCAGCCAAGAGGGCAGATCCTACGAGCAATACTTC. Its protein is CASSQEGRSYEQYF.

This chain links TRBV9 with TRBJ2-2; 8 nucleotides align to TRBD2. Germline CDR1 and CDR2: SGDLS and YYNGEE. J lost 9 bases, V lost 3 bases, and 10 bases had no gene match. This CDR3 is 15 amino acids long. CDR3 loop: CASSESSGSVWELFF. As DNA, the CDR3 is TGTGCCAGCAGCGAGAGCAGCGGGAGTGTCTGGGAGCTGTTTTTT.

The chain recombines TRBV15 with TRBJ2-1; 9 nucleotides line up with TRBD2. With V trimmed by 0 bases and J by 8 bases, 11 bases remained unmatched. Germline V gene data show CDR1 as LNHNV and CDR2 as YYDKDF (reference sequence). This CDR3 is 17 amino acids long. DNA of the CDR3: TGTGCCACCAGCAGAGATGGAGGTGGGACTAGCTGGGATGAGCAGTTCTTC. Translation gives CATSRDGGGTSWDEQFF.

The chain combines TRBV30 with TRBJ2-5; the match to TRBD1 covers 9 bases. Germline V lookup: CDR1 GTSNPN, CDR2 SVGIG (reference sequence). V shed 2 bases and J 4 bases; nucleotides not matched to a gene: 5. The CDR3 sequence is 14 residues long. The CDR3 nucleotides read TGTGCCTGGAGTTCCGGGACAGGGCCAGAGACCCAGTACTTC. Its translation is CAWSSGTGPETQYF. The complete variable domain, with remaining parts taken from reference TRBV30 and TRBJ2-5, reads SQTIHQWPATLVQPVGSPLSLECTVEGTSNPNLYWYRQAAGRGLQLLFYSVGIGQISSEVPQNLSASRPQDRQFILSSKKLLLSDSGFYLCAWSSGTGPETQYFGPGTRLLVL.

The rearrangement links TRBV5-5 to TRBJ1-2; 7 bases fit TRBD1. This CDR3 is built from 13 residues. Per the germline V gene, CDR1 is SGHKS and CDR2 is YYEKEE (reference sequence). V was pared by 3 bases and J by 6 bases, with 5 bases of the junction left unmatched. CDR3 sequence: CASSSTGVNGYTF. The CDR3 coding sequence is TGTGCCAGCAGCTCTACAGGGGTCAATGGCTACACCTTC.

CDR3 amino acids: CASRSPGIPEETQYF. The DNA for the CDR3 is TGTGCCAGCAGGTCCCCAGGGATCCCGGAGGAGACCCAGTACTTC. The chain is built from TRBV11-2 and TRBJ2-5; weak D call: TRBD1 (5 bases). The CDR3 covers 15 residues. V shed 6 bases and J shed 5 bases, with 19 bases lying between them. In germline, CDR1 is SGHAT, CDR2 FQNNGV.

The chain employs TRBV18 and TRBJ2-2; 7 nucleotides agree with TRBD2. Losses at the gene ends were 3 bases for V and 0 bases for J; bases not matched to a gene: 4. Germline V gene lookup returns CDR1 KGHSH and CDR2 LQKENI. The CDR3 totals 16 residues. The CDR3 spells CASSPLADTNTGELFF. CDR3 nucleotides: TGTGCCAGCTCACCTCTAGCGGATACGAACACCGGGGAGCTGTTTTTT.

This clone was observed a handful of times. The chain carries TRBV18 and TRBJ1-1; no reliable D call. The CDR3 has 15 residues. The germline V gene encodes CDR1 KGHSH and CDR2 LQKENI. Trimming took off 6 bases at V and 3 bases at J, with 17 bases between the two ends. CDR3 sequence (DNA): TGTGCCAGCTCCCCGGGGAGAGGTCAGGACACTGAAGCTTTCTTT. Its protein is CASSPGRGQDTEAFF.

The rearrangement links TRBV5-1 to TRBJ2-5, with TRBD2 matching over 10 bases. The ends lost 4 bases at V and 1 base at J; junction bases unmatched: 7. The CDR3 covers 16 residues. The V gene's germline CDR1 is SGHRS and CDR2 YFSETQ. CDR3 region: CASSQRGGQIQETQYF. For the CDR3, the DNA is TGCGCCAGCAGCCAGCGGGGGGGGCAAATCCAAGAGACCCAGTACTTC.